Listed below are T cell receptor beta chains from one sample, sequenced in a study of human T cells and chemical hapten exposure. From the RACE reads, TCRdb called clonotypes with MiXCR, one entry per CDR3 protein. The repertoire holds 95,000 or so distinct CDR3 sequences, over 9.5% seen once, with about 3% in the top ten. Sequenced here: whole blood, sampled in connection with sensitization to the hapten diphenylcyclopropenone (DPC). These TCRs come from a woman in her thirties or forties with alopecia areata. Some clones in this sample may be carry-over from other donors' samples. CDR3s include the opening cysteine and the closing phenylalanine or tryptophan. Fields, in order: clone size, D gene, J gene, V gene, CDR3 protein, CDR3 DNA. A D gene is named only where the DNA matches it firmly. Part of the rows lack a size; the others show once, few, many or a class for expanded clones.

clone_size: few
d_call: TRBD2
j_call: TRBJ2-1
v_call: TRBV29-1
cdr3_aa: CSVEPSGRGNEQFF
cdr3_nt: TGCAGCGTTGAACCTAGCGGGAGGGGTAATGAGCAGTTCTTC

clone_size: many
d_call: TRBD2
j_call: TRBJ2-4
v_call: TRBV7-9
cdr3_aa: CASSLAWSSGKSIQYF
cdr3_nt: TGTGCCAGCAGCTTAGCTTGGTCTAGCGGGAAAAGCATTCAGTACTTC

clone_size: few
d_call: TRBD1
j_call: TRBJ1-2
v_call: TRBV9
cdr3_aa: CASSEGAGTVYGYTF
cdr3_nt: TGTGCCAGCAGCGAGGGGGCGGGAACAGTCTATGGCTACACCTTC

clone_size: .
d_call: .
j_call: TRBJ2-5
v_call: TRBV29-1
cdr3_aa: CSVPVFQETQYF
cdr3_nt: TGCAGCGTTCCGGTTTTTCAGGAGACCCAGTACTTC

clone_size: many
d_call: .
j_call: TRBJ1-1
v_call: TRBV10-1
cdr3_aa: CASSEGVGEAFF
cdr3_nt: TGCGCCAGCAGTGAGGGAGTCGGCGAAGCTTTCTTT

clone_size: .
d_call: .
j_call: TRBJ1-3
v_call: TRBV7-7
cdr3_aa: CASSEQSGNTIYF
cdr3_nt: TGTGCCAGCAGCGAACAATCTGGAAACACCATATATTTT

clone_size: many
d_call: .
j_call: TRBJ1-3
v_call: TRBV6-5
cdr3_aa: CASSYSDLPGGQNTIYF
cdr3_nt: TGTGCCAGCAGTTACTCCGACCTCCCCGGGGGCCAGAACACCATATATTTT

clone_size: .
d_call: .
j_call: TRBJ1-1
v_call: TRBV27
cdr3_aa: CATDASGSEAFF
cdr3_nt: TGTGCCACAGACGCGTCCGGATCCGAAGCTTTCTTT

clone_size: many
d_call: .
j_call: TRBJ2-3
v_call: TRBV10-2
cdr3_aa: CASSSADTQYF
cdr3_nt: TGCGCCAGCAGTTCAGCAGATACGCAGTATTTT

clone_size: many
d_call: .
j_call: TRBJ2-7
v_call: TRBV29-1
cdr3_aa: CSVEDPSSSYEQYF
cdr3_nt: TGCAGCGTTGAAGATCCCTCGAGCTCCTACGAGCAGTACTTC

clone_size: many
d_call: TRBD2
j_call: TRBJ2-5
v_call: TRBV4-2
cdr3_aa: CASSQDGSGGAGGETQYF
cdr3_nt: TGTGCCAGCAGCCAAGATGGCAGCGGGGGGGCCGGTGGAGAGACCCAGTACTTC

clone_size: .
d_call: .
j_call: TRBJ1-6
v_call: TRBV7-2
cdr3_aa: CANSAKQGYNSPLHF
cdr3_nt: TGTGCCAACAGCGCCAAACAGGGTTACAATTCACCCCTCCACTTT

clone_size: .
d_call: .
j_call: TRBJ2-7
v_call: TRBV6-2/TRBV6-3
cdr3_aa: CASGIFRGVEQYF
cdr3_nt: TGTGCCAGCGGGATTTTCCGAGGTGTCGAGCAGTACTTC

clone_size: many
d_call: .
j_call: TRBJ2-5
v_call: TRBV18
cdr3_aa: CASSREETQYF
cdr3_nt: TGTGCCAGCTCACGGGAAGAGACCCAGTACTTC

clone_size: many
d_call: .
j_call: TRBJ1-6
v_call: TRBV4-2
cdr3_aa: CASSQLRDNSPLHF
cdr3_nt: TGTGCCAGCAGCCAACTCAGAGATAATTCACCCCTCCACTTT

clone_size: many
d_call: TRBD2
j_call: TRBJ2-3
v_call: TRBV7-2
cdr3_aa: CASSPRLASGGAPDTQYF
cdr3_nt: TGTGCCAGCAGCCCCCGCCTGGCTAGCGGGGGGGCCCCAGATACGCAGTATTTT

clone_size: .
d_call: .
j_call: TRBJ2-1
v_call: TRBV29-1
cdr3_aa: CSVAGASGNEQFF
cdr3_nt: TGCAGCGTTGCGGGGGCTAGCGGCAATGAGCAGTTCTTC

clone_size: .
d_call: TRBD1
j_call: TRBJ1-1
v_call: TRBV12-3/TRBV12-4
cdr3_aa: CASSPYTGTGITEAFF
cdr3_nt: TGTGCCAGCAGTCCCTACACCGGGACAGGAATCACTGAAGCTTTCTTT

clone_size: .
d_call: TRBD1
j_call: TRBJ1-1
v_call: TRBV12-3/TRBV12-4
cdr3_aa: CASSSRGQGTEAFF
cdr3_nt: TGTGCCAGCAGTTCCAGGGGGCAGGGCACTGAAGCTTTCTTT

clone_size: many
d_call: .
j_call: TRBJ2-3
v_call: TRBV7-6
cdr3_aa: CASSFGSLSTDTQYF
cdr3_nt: TGTGCCAGCAGCTTTGGGTCCCTTAGCACAGATACGCAGTATTTT

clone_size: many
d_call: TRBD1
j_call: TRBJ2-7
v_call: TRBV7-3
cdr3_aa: CASSSGTGDYEQYF
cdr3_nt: TGTGCCAGCAGCTCCGGGACAGGGGACTACGAGCAGTACTTC

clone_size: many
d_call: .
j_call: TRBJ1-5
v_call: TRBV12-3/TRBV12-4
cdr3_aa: CASREQGFQPQHF
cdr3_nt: TGTGCCAGCAGAGAGCAGGGTTTTCAGCCCCAGCATTTT

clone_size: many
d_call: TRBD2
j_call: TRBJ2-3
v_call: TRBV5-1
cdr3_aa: CASSAIAGEDTQYF
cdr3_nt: TGCGCCAGCAGCGCAATAGCGGGAGAGGATACGCAGTATTTT

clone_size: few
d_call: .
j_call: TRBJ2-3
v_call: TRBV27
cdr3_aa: CASTAYNPVAPDTQYF
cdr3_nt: TGTGCCAGCACCGCATACAATCCGGTGGCCCCAGATACGCAGTATTTT

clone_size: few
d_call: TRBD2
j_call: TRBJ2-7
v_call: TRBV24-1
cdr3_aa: CATSLAGSYEQYF
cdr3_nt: TGTGCCACCAGTTTAGCGGGAAGTTACGAGCAGTACTTC

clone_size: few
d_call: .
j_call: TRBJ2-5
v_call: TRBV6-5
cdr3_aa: CASKVWGGPQETQYF
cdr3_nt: TGTGCCAGCAAAGTATGGGGGGGCCCCCAAGAGACCCAGTACTTC

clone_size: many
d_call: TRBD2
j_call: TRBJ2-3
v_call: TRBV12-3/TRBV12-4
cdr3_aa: CASSPGTSGVGGTQYF
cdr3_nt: TGTGCCAGCAGTCCCGGGACTAGCGGGGTCGGTGGTACGCAGTATTTT

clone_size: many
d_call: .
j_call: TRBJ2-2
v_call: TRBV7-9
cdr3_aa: CASSLVTGELFF
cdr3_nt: TGTGCCAGCAGCTTAGTCACCGGGGAGCTGTTTTTT

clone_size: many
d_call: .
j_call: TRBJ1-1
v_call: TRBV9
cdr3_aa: CASSVGLGDGTEAFF
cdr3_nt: TGTGCCAGCAGCGTAGGATTAGGGGATGGCACTGAAGCTTTCTTT

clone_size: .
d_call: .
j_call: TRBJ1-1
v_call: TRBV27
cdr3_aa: CASGVARRVWDTEAFF
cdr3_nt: TGTGCCAGCGGCGTGGCCCGCAGGGTATGGGACACTGAAGCTTTCTTT

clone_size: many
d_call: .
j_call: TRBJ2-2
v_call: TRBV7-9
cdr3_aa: CASASVGKGELFF
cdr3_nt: TGTGCCAGCGCCTCGGTGGGGAAGGGGGAGCTGTTTTTT

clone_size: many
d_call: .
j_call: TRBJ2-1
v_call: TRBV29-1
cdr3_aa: CSSLSYNEQFF
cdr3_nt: TGCAGCTCGCTGTCCTACAATGAGCAGTTCTTC

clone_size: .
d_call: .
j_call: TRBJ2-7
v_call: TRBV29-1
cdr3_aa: CSVKGHASYEQYF
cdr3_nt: TGCAGCGTGAAGGGACATGCCTCCTACGAGCAGTACTTC

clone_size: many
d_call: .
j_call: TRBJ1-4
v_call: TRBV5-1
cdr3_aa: CASSLEAGGNEKLFF
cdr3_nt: TGCGCCAGCAGCTTGGAAGCAGGTGGTAATGAAAAACTGTTTTTT

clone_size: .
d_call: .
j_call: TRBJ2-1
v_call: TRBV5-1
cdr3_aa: CASSLVGRVKDNEQFF
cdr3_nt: TGCGCCAGCAGCTTGGTGGGCAGGGTTAAGGACAATGAGCAGTTCTTC

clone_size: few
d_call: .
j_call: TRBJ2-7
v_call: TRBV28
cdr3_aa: CASRGLNLYEQYF
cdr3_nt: TGTGCCAGCAGGGGACTGAACCTCTACGAGCAGTACTTC

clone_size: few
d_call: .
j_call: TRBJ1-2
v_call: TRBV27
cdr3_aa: CASSPYPRVANYGYTF
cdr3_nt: TGTGCCAGCAGTCCCTACCCCAGGGTTGCTAACTATGGCTACACCTTC

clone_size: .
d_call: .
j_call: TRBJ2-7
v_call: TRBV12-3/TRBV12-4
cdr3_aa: CASSPGSHEQYF
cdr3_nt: TGTGCCAGCAGTCCAGGGTCCCACGAGCAGTACTTC

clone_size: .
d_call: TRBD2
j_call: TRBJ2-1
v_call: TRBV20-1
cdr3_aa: CGGISGSQGEQFF
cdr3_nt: TGCGGGGGGATTAGCGGGTCCCAAGGGGAGCAGTTCTTC

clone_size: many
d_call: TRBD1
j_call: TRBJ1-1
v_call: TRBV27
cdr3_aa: CASSYFSGGTEAFF
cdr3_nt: TGTGCCAGCAGTTATTTCTCAGGGGGGACTGAAGCTTTCTTT

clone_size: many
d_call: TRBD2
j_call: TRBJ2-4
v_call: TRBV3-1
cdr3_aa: CASSQDGLAGSLWTKNIQYF
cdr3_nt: TGTGCCAGCAGCCAAGATGGGCTAGCGGGGTCACTATGGACCAAAAACATTCAGTACTTC

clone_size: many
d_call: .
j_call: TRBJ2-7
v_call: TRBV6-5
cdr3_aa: CASSYSNTGSYEQYF
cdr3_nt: TGTGCCAGCAGTTACTCGAATACAGGGTCCTACGAGCAGTACTTC

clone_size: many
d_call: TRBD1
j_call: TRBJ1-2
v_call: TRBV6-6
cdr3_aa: CASTYGGTGANYGYTF
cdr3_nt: TGTGCCAGCACCTACGGAGGGACAGGGGCTAACTATGGCTACACCTTC